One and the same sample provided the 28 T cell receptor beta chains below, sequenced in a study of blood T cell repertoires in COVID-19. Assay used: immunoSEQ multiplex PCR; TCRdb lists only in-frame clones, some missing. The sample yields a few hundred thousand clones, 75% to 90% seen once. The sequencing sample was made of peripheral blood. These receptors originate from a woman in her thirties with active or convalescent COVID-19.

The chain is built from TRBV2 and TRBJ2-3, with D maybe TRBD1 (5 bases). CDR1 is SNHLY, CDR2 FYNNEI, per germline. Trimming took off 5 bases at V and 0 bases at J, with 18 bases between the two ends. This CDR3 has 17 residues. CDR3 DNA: TGTGCCAGCAGTCCCTTTTTAGGGGTATCTAGCACAGATACGCAGTATTTT. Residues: CASSPFLGVSSTDTQYF.

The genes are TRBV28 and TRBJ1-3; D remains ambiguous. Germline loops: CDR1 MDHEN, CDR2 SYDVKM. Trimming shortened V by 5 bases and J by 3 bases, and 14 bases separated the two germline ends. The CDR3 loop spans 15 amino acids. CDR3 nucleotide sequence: TGTGCCAGCAGTCCCTATGGCGGGGTTGGAAACACCATATATTTT. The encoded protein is CASSPYGGVGNTIYF.

This chain's CDR3 is CASSTRVRGLSFQPQHF. Written as DNA, the CDR3 is TGTGCCAGCAGCACCAGGGTTAGGGGACTGTCGTTTCAGCCCCAGCATTTT. The J gene is TRBJ1-5, the V gene TRBV28; maybe TRBD1 (5 bases). Germline V lookup: CDR1 MDHEN, CDR2 SYDVKM. The CDR3 runs to 17 residues. Trimming pared 6 bases from V and 6 bases from J, leaving 24 bases between.

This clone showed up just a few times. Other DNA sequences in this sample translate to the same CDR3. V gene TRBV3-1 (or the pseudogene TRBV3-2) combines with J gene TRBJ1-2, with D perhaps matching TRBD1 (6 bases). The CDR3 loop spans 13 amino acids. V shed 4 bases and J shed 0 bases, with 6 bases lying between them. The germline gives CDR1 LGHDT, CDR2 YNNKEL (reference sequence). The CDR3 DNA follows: TGTGCCAGCAGCCGGACAGCTAACTATGGCTACACCTTC. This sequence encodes CASSRTANYGYTF.

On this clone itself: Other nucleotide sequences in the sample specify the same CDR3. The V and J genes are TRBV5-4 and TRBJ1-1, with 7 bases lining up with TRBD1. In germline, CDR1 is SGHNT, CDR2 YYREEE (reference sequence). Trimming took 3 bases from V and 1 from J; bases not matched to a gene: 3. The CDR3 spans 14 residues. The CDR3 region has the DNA TGTGCCAGCAGCTCAGGGGGAAGGAACACTGAAGCTTTCTTT. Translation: CASSSGGRNTEAFF.

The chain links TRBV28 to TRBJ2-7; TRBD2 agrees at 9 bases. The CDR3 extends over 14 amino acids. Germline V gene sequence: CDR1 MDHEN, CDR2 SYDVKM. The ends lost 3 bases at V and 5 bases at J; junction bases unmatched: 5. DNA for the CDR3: TGTGCCAGCAGTTTTTTGACTAGCGGTAACGAGCAGTACTTC. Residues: CASSFLTSGNEQYF. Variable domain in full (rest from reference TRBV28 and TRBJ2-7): DVKVTQSSRYLVKRTGEKVFLECVQDMDHENMFWYRQDPGLGLRLIYFSYDVKMKEKGDIPEGYSVSREKKERFSLILESASTNQTSMYLCASSFLTSGNEQYFGPGTRLTVT.

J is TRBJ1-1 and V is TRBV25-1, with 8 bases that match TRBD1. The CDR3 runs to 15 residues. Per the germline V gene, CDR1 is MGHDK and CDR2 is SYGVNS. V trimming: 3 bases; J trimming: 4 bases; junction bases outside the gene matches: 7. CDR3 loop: CASSDPTGAGTEAFF. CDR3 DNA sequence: TGTGCCAGCAGTGATCCGACAGGGGCGGGCACTGAAGCTTTCTTT. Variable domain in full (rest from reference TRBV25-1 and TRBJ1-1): EADIYQTPRYLVIGTGKKITLECSQTMGHDKMYWYQQDPGMELHLIHYSYGVNSTEKGDLSSESTVSRIRTEHFPLTLESARPSHTSQYLCASSDPTGAGTEAFFGQGTRLTVV.

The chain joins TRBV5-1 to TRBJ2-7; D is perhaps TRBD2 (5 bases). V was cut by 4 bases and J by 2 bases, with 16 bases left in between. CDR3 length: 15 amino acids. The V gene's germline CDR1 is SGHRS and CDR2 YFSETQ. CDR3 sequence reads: CASSVTAGVAYEQYF. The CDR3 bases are TGCGCCAGCAGCGTAACGGCCGGGGTAGCCTACGAGCAGTACTTC.

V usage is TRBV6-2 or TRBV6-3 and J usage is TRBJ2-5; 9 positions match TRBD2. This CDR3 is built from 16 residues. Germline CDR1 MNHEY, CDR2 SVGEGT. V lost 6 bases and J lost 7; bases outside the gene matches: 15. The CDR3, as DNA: TGTGCCAGCAGCCCCCAACGACTAGCGGAGGGCGGGACCCAGTACTTC. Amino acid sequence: CASSPQRLAEGGTQYF.

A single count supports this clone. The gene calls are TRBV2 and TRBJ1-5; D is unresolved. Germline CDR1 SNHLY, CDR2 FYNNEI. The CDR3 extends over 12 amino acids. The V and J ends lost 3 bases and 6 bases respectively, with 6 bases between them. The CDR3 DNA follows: TGTGCCAGCAGTGAGGGCGTTCAGCCCCAGCATTTT. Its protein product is CASSEGVQPQHF.

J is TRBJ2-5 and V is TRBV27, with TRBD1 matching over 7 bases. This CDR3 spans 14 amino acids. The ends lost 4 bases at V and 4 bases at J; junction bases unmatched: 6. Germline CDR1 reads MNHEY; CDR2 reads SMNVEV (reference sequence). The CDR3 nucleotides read TGTGCCAGCAGTTCGGACAGGTTTCGAGAGACCCAGTACTTC. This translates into CASSSDRFRETQYF.

The CDR3 bases are TGTGCCAGCTCACCGGCCTCCTACGAGCAGTACTTC. Residues: CASSPASYEQYF. The chain is built from TRBV18 and TRBJ2-7, with D uncertain. The ends were cut back, 3 bases at V and 0 bases at J, with 3 bases in the middle. The CDR3 is 12 amino acids. CDR1 is KGHSH and CDR2 is LQKENI in the germline V gene.

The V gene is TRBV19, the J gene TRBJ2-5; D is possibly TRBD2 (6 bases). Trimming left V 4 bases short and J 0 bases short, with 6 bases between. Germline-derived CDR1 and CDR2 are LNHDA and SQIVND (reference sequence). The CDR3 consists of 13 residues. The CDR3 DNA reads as TGTGCCAGTAGTAGCGGGAACCAAGAGACCCAGTACTTC. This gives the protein CASSSGNQETQYF. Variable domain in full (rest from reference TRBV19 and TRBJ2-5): DGGITQSPKYLFRKEGQNVTLSCEQNLNHDAMYWYRQDPGQGLRLIYYSQIVNDFQKGDIAEGYSVSREKKESFPLTVTSAQKNPTAFYLCASSSGNQETQYFGPGTRLLVL.

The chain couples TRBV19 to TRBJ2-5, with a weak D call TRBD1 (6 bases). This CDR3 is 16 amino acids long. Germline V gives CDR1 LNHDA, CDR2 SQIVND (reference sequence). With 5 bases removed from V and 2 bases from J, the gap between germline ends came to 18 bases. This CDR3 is CASSSHWGLNQETQYF. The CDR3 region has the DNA TGTGCCAGTAGTTCCCACTGGGGGCTAAATCAAGAGACCCAGTACTTC.

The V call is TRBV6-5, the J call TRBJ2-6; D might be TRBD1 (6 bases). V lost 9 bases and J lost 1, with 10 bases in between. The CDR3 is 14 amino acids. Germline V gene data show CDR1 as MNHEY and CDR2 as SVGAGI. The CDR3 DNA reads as TGTGCCAGTCAACAGGGTTCTGGGGCCAACGTCCTGACTTTC. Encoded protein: CASQQGSGANVLTF.

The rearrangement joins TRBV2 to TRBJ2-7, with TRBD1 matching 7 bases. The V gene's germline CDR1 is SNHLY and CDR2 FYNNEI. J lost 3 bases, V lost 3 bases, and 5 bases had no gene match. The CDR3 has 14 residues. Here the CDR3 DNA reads TGTGCCAGCAGTGACAGGGGGTCTGTCTACGAGCAGTACTTC. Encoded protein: CASSDRGSVYEQYF.

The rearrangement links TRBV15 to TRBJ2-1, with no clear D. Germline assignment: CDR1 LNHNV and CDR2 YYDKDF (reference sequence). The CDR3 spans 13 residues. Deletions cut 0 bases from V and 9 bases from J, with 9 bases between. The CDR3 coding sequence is TGTGCCACCAGCAGAGATGTAGTCGGTGAGCAGTTCTTC. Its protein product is CATSRDVVGEQFF. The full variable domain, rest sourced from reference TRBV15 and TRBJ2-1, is DAMVIQNPRYQVTQFGKPVTLSCSQTLNHNVMYWYQQKSSQAPKLLFHYYDKDFNNEADTPDNFQSRRPNTSFCFLDIRSPGLGDTAMYLCATSRDVVGEQFFGPGTRLTVL.

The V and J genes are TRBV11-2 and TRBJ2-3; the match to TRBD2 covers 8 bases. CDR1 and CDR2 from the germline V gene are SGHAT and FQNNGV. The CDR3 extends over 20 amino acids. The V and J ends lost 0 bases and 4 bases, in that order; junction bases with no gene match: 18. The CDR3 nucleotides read TGTGCCAGCAGCTTAGAGGGGAGGCTGGTGGCGGGGGGCATCCCAGATACGCAGTATTTT. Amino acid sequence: CASSLEGRLVAGGIPDTQYF.

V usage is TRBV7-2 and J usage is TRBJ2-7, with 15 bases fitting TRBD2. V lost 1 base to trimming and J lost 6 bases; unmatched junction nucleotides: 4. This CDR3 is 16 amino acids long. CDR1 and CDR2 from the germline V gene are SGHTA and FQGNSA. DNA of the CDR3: TGTGCCAGCAGCTTAGTCGGACTAGCGGGGGGGGCCGAGCAGTACTTC. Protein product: CASSLVGLAGGAEQYF.

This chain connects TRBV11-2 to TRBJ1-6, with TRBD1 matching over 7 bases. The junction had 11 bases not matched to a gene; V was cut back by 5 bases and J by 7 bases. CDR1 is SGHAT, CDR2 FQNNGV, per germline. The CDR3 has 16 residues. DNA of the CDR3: TGTGCCAGCAGCCCAGGAGACAGGGATCGCAATTCACCCCTCCACTTT. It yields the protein CASSPGDRDRNSPLHF.

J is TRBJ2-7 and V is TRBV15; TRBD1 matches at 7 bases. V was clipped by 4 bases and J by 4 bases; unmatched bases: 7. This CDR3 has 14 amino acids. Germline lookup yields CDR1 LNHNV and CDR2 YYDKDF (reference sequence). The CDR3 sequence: CATSTLTGAYEQYF. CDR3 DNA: TGTGCCACCAGCACACTTACAGGGGCTTACGAGCAGTACTTC. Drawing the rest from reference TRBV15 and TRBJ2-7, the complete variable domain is DAMVIQNPRYQVTQFGKPVTLSCSQTLNHNVMYWYQQKSSQAPKLLFHYYDKDFNNEADTPDNFQSRRPNTSFCFLDIRSPGLGDTAMYLCATSTLTGAYEQYFGPGTRLTVT.

CDR3 bases: TGTGCCAGCAGTTACTTCCCTGCGGGGGTCACAGATACGCAGTATTTT. Its protein product is CASSYFPAGVTDTQYF. The genes are TRBV6-5 and TRBJ2-3, with 7 nucleotides matching TRBD2. The CDR3 totals 16 residues. Trimming removed 1 base from V and 2 bases from J; junction bases left unmatched: 6. CDR1 is MNHEY and CDR2 is SVGAGI in the germline V gene.

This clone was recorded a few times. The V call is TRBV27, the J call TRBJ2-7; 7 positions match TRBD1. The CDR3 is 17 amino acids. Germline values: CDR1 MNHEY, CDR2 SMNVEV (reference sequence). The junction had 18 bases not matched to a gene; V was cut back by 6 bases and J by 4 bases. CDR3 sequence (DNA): TGTGCCAGCAGCTCCCACCCGACAGGGATGGCAATTTACGAGCAGTACTTC. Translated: CASSSHPTGMAIYEQYF.

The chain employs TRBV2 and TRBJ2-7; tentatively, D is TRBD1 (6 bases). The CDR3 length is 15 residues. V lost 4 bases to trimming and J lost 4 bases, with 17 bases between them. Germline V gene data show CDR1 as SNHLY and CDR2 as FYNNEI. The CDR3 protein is CASSAQTGPLYEQYF. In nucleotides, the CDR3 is TGTGCCAGCAGTGCCCAGACAGGACCTCTGTACGAGCAGTACTTC.

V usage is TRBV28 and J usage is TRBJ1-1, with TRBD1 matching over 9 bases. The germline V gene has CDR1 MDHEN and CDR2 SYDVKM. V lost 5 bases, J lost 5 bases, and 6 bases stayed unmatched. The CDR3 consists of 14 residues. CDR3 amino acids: CASSPGQGWTEAFF. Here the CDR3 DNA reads TGTGCCAGCAGTCCCGGACAGGGGTGGACTGAAGCTTTCTTT.

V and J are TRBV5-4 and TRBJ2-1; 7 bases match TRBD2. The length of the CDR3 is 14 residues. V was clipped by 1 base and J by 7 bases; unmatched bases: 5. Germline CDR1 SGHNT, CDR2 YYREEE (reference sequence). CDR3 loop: CASSLWGGRNEQFF. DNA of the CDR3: TGTGCCAGCAGCTTGTGGGGGGGTAGGAATGAGCAGTTCTTC.

In DNA form, the CDR3 reads TGTGCCAGCAGCCTAGCGGGGGGGCCTACAGATACGCAGTATTTT. Its translation is CASSLAGGPTDTQYF. This chain links TRBV9 with TRBJ2-3; 12 positions agree with TRBD2. Germline loops: CDR1 SGDLS, CDR2 YYNGEE. V was pared by 4 bases and J by 3 bases, with 3 bases of the junction left unmatched. This CDR3 is built from 15 residues.

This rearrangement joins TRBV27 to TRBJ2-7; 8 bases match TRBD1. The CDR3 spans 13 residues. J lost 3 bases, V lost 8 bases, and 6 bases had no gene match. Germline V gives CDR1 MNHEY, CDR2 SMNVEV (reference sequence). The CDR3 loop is CASGWGQDYEQYF. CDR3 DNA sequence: TGTGCCAGCGGATGGGGACAGGACTACGAGCAGTACTTC.